This passage covers 19 T cell receptor beta chains from one sample sequenced in a study of T cell responses to AZD1222 COVID-19 vaccine. Produced via immunoSEQ multiplex PCR; TCRdb's table is partial and in-frame only. The sample holds 130,000 to 150,000 clones, just over 90% seen once. The sequences come from peripheral blood, collected on day 0 of AZD1222 vaccination. These receptors came from an adult in good health.

The chain couples TRBV5-8 to TRBJ1-2; 7 bases are shared with TRBD1. The CDR3 loop spans 17 amino acids. Germline V gene data show CDR1 as SGHTS and CDR2 as YDEGEE. Trimming took 1 base from V and 2 from J; bases not matched to a gene: 11. The chain's CDR3 is CASSLTYSGTANYGYTF. The DNA of the CDR3 is TGTGCCAGCAGCTTGACCTATTCCGGGACAGCGAACTATGGCTACACCTTC.

The CDR3 bases are TGTGCCAGCAGTTATGGGGGGGCCTATGGCTACACCTTC. It translates to CASSYGGAYGYTF. This chain uses TRBV6-2 or TRBV6-3 with TRBJ1-2; maybe TRBD1 (6 bases). The V gene's germline CDR1 is MNHEY and CDR2 SVGEGT. The V gene lost 3 bases and the J gene lost 4 bases, with 9 bases spanning the gap. The CDR3 totals 13 residues.

J is TRBJ1-1 and V is TRBV3-1 (or the pseudogene TRBV3-2), with D unresolved. The CDR3 runs 14 residues. The V gene's germline CDR1 is LGHDT and CDR2 YNNKEL (reference sequence). The germline V and J ends were trimmed by 4 bases and 1 base, with 10 bases remaining between them. The CDR3 DNA reads TGTGCCAGCAGCCCCAGTTTTGAGAACACTGAAGCTTTCTTT. Protein sequence: CASSPSFENTEAFF.

The chain recombines TRBV6-5 with TRBJ1-5; no firm D call. Deletions cut 0 bases from V and 0 bases from J, with 9 bases between. Germline CDR1 and CDR2: MNHEY and SVGAGI. CDR3 length equals 16 residues. The CDR3 protein is CASSYSWSDSNQPQHF. In nucleotides, the CDR3 is TGTGCCAGCAGTTACTCGTGGAGTGATAGCAATCAGCCCCAGCATTTT.

This clone was picked up one time. The J gene is TRBJ2-5, the V gene TRBV3-1 (or the pseudogene TRBV3-2); 12 nucleotides align to TRBD2. The ends lost 4 bases at V and 5 bases at J; junction bases unmatched: 8. Per germline, CDR1 LGHDT and CDR2 YNNKEL (reference sequence). The CDR3 totals 16 residues. The CDR3 region has the DNA TGTGCCAGCAGCCTCCTCCTAGCGGGGGGGATGGAGACCCAGTACTTC. It translates to CASSLLLAGGMETQYF.

This rearrangement joins TRBV18 to TRBJ2-5, with unresolved D. Trimming took off 6 bases at V and 1 base at J, with 3 bases between the two ends. Germline values: CDR1 KGHSH, CDR2 LQKENI. CDR3 length: 11 amino acids. The DNA of the CDR3 is TGTGCCAGCTCCACCCAAGAGACCCAGTACTTC. Amino acids: CASSTQETQYF.

The V and J genes are TRBV6-6 and TRBJ2-3, with 8 bases fitting TRBD2. V lost 6 bases to trimming and J lost 0 bases; unmatched junction nucleotides: 5. The germline CDR1 and CDR2 sequences are MNHNY and SVGAGI (reference sequence). This CDR3 region has 15 residues. The CDR3 region is CASRVSGASTDTQYF. The DNA for the CDR3 is TGTGCCAGCAGGGTTAGCGGGGCGAGCACAGATACGCAGTATTTT.

The rearrangement links TRBV6-2 or TRBV6-3 to TRBJ2-2; D not certain. The CDR3 contains 16 residues. Trimming left V 2 bases short and J 0 bases short, with 10 bases between. Looked up from germline, CDR1 is MNHEY and CDR2 is SVGEGT. The CDR3 region is CASSYGRPPNTGELFF. DNA of the CDR3: TGTGCCAGCAGTTACGGCAGGCCACCGAACACCGGGGAGCTGTTTTTT.

The chain combines TRBV7-9 with TRBJ1-2, with D unclear. Deletions cut 3 bases from V and 0 bases from J, with 2 bases between. Germline assignment: CDR1 SEHNR and CDR2 FQNEAQ (reference sequence). The CDR3 has 12 residues. CDR3 in amino acids: CASSFSNYGYTF. CDR3 DNA sequence: TGTGCCAGCAGCTTTTCTAACTATGGCTACACCTTC.

This chain connects TRBV5-1 to TRBJ2-7; no definite D call. This CDR3 has 13 residues. V gave up 4 bases and J gave up 3 bases, with 11 bases separating them. Germline values: CDR1 SGHRS, CDR2 YFSETQ. CDR3 nucleotide sequence: TGCGCCAGCAGCCCGGGTGCTTACTACGAGCAGTACTTC. The encoded protein is CASSPGAYYEQYF.

The chain recombines TRBV7-3 with TRBJ2-3, with D perhaps TRBD2 (5 bases). The CDR3 is 14 residues long. Germline V lookup: CDR1 SGHTA, CDR2 FQGTGA. V lost 3 bases to trimming and J lost 1 base, with 8 bases between them. The CDR3 nucleotides are TGTGCCAGCAGCTTGCTTAGCGGCACAGATACGCAGTATTTT. This translates into CASSLLSGTDTQYF.

The chain combines TRBV5-1 with TRBJ2-2, with D perhaps matching TRBD1 (6 bases). The CDR3 length is 15 residues. Trimming removed 0 bases from V and 4 bases from J, with 10 bases in between. CDR1 and CDR2 (germline): SGHRS, YFSETQ. The CDR3 reads CASSLGGRGTGELFF. As DNA, the CDR3 is TGCGCCAGCAGCTTGGGGGGGCGCGGCACCGGGGAGCTGTTTTTT.

The genes are TRBV18 and TRBJ2-7; D may be TRBD1 (6 bases). With 0 bases removed from V and 1 base from J, the gap between germline ends came to 16 bases. The CDR3 has 17 residues. Germline CDR1 and CDR2: KGHSH and LQKENI. The CDR3 DNA is TGTGCCAGCTCACCACCGGGGGCAGGGGTGGAGTCCTACGAGCAGTACTTC. It translates to CASSPPGAGVESYEQYF.

The gene calls are TRBV18 and TRBJ2-1, with 7 bases fitting TRBD1. This CDR3 region has 16 residues. The junction had 4 bases not matched to a gene; V was cut back by 1 base and J by 1 base. The V gene's germline CDR1 is KGHSH and CDR2 LQKENI. The CDR3 here is CASSPLAQGSYNEQFF. The CDR3 DNA sequence: TGTGCCAGCTCACCACTAGCACAGGGGTCCTACAATGAGCAGTTCTTC.

The V gene is TRBV7-2, the J gene TRBJ2-5; no clear D gene. CDR1 is SGHTA and CDR2 is FQGNSA in the germline V gene. This CDR3 is built from 13 residues. V was pared by 5 bases and J by 5 bases, with 12 bases between. The CDR3 nucleotides are TGTGCCAGCAGCCCGAACCCCGGGGAGACCCAGTACTTC. Translated, it gives CASSPNPGETQYF.

J is TRBJ1-5 and V is TRBV18, with 9 bases fitting TRBD1. Germline V gives CDR1 KGHSH, CDR2 LQKENI. V lost 2 bases, J lost 7 bases, and 6 bases stayed unmatched. The CDR3 is made up of 15 amino acids. In nucleotides, the CDR3 is TGTGCCAGCTCACCAGGACAGGGGTCGGGCCAGCCCCAGCATTTT. The encoded protein is CASSPGQGSGQPQHF.

The rearrangement joins TRBV30 to TRBJ1-6; tentative D call: TRBD1 (5 bases). V was shortened by 2 bases and J by 7 bases, with 15 bases between the two germline ends. This CDR3 region has 15 residues. The V gene's germline CDR1 is GTSNPN and CDR2 SVGIG (reference sequence). CDR3 amino acids: CAWSSQRQGNSPLHF. The CDR3 nucleotides read TGTGCCTGGAGTTCCCAGAGGCAGGGAAATTCACCCCTCCACTTT.

The V and J genes are TRBV4-3 and TRBJ1-5; D call uncertain. The CDR3 contains 19 residues. Per germline, CDR1 LGHNA and CDR2 YSLEER. The V gene lost 2 bases and the J gene lost 1 base, with 21 bases spanning the gap. CDR3 sequence reads: CASSQIYRRGGSSNQPQHF. The CDR3 DNA follows: TGCGCCAGCAGCCAAATCTACCGGCGGGGTGGGAGCAGCAATCAGCCCCAGCATTTT.

This chain connects TRBV9 to TRBJ1-4; 8 bases are a match to TRBD1. CDR1 SGDLS and CDR2 YYNGEE come from the germline V gene. Unmatched junction bases numbered 4, after V lost 0 bases and J lost 3 bases. CDR3 length: 16 amino acids. The CDR3 sequence is CASSVGMTGANEKLFF. DNA of the CDR3: TGTGCCAGCAGCGTAGGGATGACAGGGGCTAATGAAAAACTGTTTTTT.